This passage covers 8 T cell receptor beta chains from one sample sequenced in a study of cytomegalovirus exposure and HLA in healthy donors (dated by TCRdb to the late 2010s). The library was prepared using the immunoSEQ multiplex PCR assay. A mixture of 60 forward primers for TCR Vbeta segments and 13 reverse primers for TCR Jbeta segments was used in the multiplex PCR. TCRdb provides this immuneACCESS table in a form limited to in-frame rearrangements. Some clones are lacking; in checked studies, under half of them reflect an unresolved V gene, and why the rest are absent is not known. This sample has 150,000 to 200,000 clones in its table, and 77% of those were observed once. The ten largest clones represent about 2.6% of the sample. The source material was PBMCs. The source is a middle-aged woman in good health and CMV-seropositive.

This clone was counted between two and nine times. The chain is built from TRBV5-6 and TRBJ1-1; 9 positions match TRBD1. This CDR3 region has 16 residues. The germline CDR1 and CDR2 sequences are SGHDT and YYEEEE. Losses at the gene ends were 0 bases for V and 4 bases for J; bases not matched to a gene: 7. The CDR3 loop is CASSLVGQGLATEAFF. The DNA for the CDR3 is TGTGCCAGCAGCTTGGTCGGACAGGGGTTGGCCACTGAAGCTTTCTTT. Based on the CDR3 plus reference TRBV5-6 and TRBJ1-1, the full variable domain is DAGVTQSPTHLIKTRGQQVTLRCSPKSGHDTVSWYQQALGQGPQFIFQYYEEEERQRGNFPDRFSGHQFPNYSSELNVNALLLGDSALYLCASSLVGQGLATEAFFGQGTRLTVV.

This clone was recorded only once. The chain uses TRBV27 and TRBJ1-4, with TRBD1 matching over 8 bases. The germline V gene encodes CDR1 MNHEY and CDR2 SMNVEV (reference sequence). The V and J ends lost 5 bases and 8 bases, in that order; junction bases with no gene match: 7. There are 14 residues in the CDR3. The CDR3: CASSPTGVREKLFF. The DNA for the CDR3 is TGTGCCAGCAGTCCGACAGGGGTTAGGGAAAAACTGTTTTTT.

V is TRBV30 and J is TRBJ1-6, with 11 bases fitting TRBD1. This CDR3 comprises 15 residues. V lost 3 bases, J lost 9 bases, and 7 bases stayed unmatched. Germline V gives CDR1 GTSNPN, CDR2 SVGIG (reference sequence). The CDR3 bases are TGTGCCTGGAGGGACAGGGGGCCAGGGGGTTCACCCCTCCACTTT. Translation: CAWRDRGPGGSPLHF.

This clone was seen a handful of times. The J gene is TRBJ2-5, the V gene TRBV15; 7 nucleotides line up with TRBD1. The junction had 4 bases not matched to a gene; V was cut back by 1 base and J by 2 bases. CDR3 size: 15 residues. Germline values: CDR1 LNHNV, CDR2 YYDKDF (reference sequence). CDR3 sequence reads: CATSRGSGQQETQYF. The CDR3 nucleotides are TGTGCCACCAGCAGAGGGTCGGGACAGCAAGAGACCCAGTACTTC.

The chain uses TRBV19 and TRBJ1-4; D may be TRBD1 (6 bases). The length of the CDR3 is 16 residues. Deletions cut 4 bases from V and 4 bases from J, with 16 bases between. From germline, CDR1 is LNHDA and CDR2 SQIVND (reference sequence). The CDR3 sequence: CASSKQGKYGNEKLFF. CDR3 DNA: TGTGCCAGTAGTAAACAGGGAAAGTACGGTAATGAAAAACTGTTTTTT.

Written as DNA, the CDR3 is TGTGCCAGCAGCTTATTTCTAGACAGGGGGCCAGCTTTCTTT. This gives the protein CASSLFLDRGPAFF. This chain connects TRBV7-2 to TRBJ1-1; 10 nucleotides agree with TRBD1. Germline V CDR1 and CDR2: SGHTA, FQGNSA. The V segment lost 2 bases and the J segment 10 bases; nucleotides outside the gene matches: 7. This CDR3 is built from 14 residues.

This sequence joins TRBV4-3 and TRBJ2-2; a weak D match, TRBD2 (5 bases). This CDR3 is built from 13 residues. V was pared by 0 bases and J by 8 bases, with 7 bases between. CDR1 is LGHNA and CDR2 is YSLEER in the germline V gene. CDR3 sequence: CASSQDTGGELFF. For the CDR3, the DNA is TGCGCCAGCAGCCAAGATACGGGAGGGGAGCTGTTTTTT.

This clone was observed a handful of times. V gene TRBV6-4 combines with J gene TRBJ1-2, with TRBD1 matching 8 bases. From germline, CDR1 is MRHNA and CDR2 SNTAGT. The V segment lost 2 bases and the J segment 8 bases; nucleotides outside the gene matches: 13. The length of the CDR3 is 16 residues. Here the CDR3 DNA reads TGTGCCAGCAGTGACCCCTCCGGGACAGGCCTAGGAGGCTACACCTTC. Protein: CASSDPSGTGLGGYTF.